This passage covers 14 T cell receptor beta chains from one sample sequenced in a study of cytomegalovirus exposure and HLA in healthy donors. PCR employed 60 Vbeta and 13 Jbeta primers. The protocol was immunoSEQ multiplex PCR, while the TCRdb copy is restricted to in-frame clones and leaves out a portion. Its listing shows some 89,000 clones. Sequencing was carried out using PBMCs. The receptors here all came from a woman under 40 in good health and CMV-seronegative.

The chain couples TRBV9 to TRBJ2-5; D is unclear. CDR1 and CDR2 (germline): SGDLS, YYNGEE. The ends were cut back, 4 bases at V and 0 bases at J, with 10 bases in the middle. The CDR3 spans 14 residues. The CDR3 protein is CASSPLQYQETQYF. The CDR3 bases are TGTGCCAGCAGCCCTCTCCAGTACCAAGAGACCCAGTACTTC.

The chain recombines TRBV5-1 with TRBJ2-7, with D perhaps TRBD2 (7 bases). Germline V gene data show CDR1 as SGHRS and CDR2 as YFSETQ. Trimming stripped 2 bases from V and 1 base from J, with 19 bases between. The CDR3 loop spans 17 amino acids. CDR3 nucleotide sequence: TGCGCCAGCAGCTTAGGGGGGGCTTGGGGAGTGTCCTACGAGCAGTACTTC. It encodes CASSLGGAWGVSYEQYF.

The chain has TRBV28 and TRBJ2-2, with TRBD2 matching over 7 bases. The CDR3 runs 17 residues. V gave up 6 bases and J gave up 0 bases; unmatched junction bases: 10. Germline V gene data show CDR1 as MDHEN and CDR2 as SYDVKM. CDR3 DNA sequence: TGTGCCAGCAGACCGGGGGGACCTGTCGCGAACACCGGGGAGCTGTTTTTT. Protein: CASRPGGPVANTGELFF.

The chain has TRBV19 and TRBJ1-1; D not certain. Trimming took 7 bases from V and 1 from J, leaving 16 bases between them. Per the germline V gene, CDR1 is LNHDA and CDR2 is SQIVND (reference sequence). This CDR3 spans 15 amino acids. CDR3 in DNA: TGTGCCAGTACCGATTTAAATTGGGCGAACACTGAAGCTTTCTTT. It specifies CASTDLNWANTEAFF.

This rearrangement joins TRBV7-3 to TRBJ2-2, with TRBD2 matching 9 bases. J lost 7 bases, V lost 5 bases, and 11 bases had no gene match. This CDR3 has 16 residues. Germline V gene sequence: CDR1 SGHTA, CDR2 FQGTGA. The CDR3 bases are TGTGCCAGCAGCCAGGAACCGGGACTAGCAGACGGGGAGCTGTTTTTT. It codes for CASSQEPGLADGELFF.

CDR3 sequence: CASSYDLGQSNEKLFF. As DNA, the CDR3 is TGTGCCAGCAGTTACGATTTGGGACAGTCTAATGAAAAACTGTTTTTT. This sequence joins TRBV6-5 and TRBJ1-4; 7 bases fit TRBD1. V was clipped by 2 bases and J by 3 bases; unmatched bases: 6. This CDR3 region has 16 residues. In germline, CDR1 is MNHEY, CDR2 SVGAGI.

The chain combines TRBV11-2 with TRBJ1-1, with unresolved D. CDR1 is SGHAT and CDR2 is FQNNGV in the germline V gene. The CDR3 is made up of 14 amino acids. V lost 5 bases and J lost 1, with 11 bases in between. The CDR3 is CASSQLGPNTEAFF. The CDR3 nucleotides are TGTGCCAGCAGCCAGCTGGGCCCGAACACTGAAGCTTTCTTT.

This chain uses TRBV6-5 with TRBJ1-1; D may be TRBD1 (5 bases). CDR1 MNHEY and CDR2 SVGAGI come from the germline V gene. V lost 2 bases, J lost 0 bases, and 10 bases lay in between. The CDR3 is 15 residues long. As DNA, the CDR3 is TGTGCCAGCAGTTACGGGCAGGGCATGAACACTGAAGCTTTCTTT. Its protein product is CASSYGQGMNTEAFF.

Concerning this clone: This CDR3 is also generated by other DNA sequences in the sample. The chain links TRBV10-3 to TRBJ2-3; D remains unclear. Germline CDR1 and CDR2: ENHRY and SYGVKD. Trimming pared 2 bases from V and 4 bases from J, leaving 4 bases between. The CDR3 is made up of 12 amino acids. DNA for the CDR3: TGTGCCATCAGTGAGGTCGCAGATACGCAGTATTTT. This translates into CAISEVADTQYF.

V usage is TRBV30 and J usage is TRBJ2-7, with D tentatively TRBD1 (5 bases). The CDR3 length is 15 residues. Germline V gives CDR1 GTSNPN, CDR2 SVGIG (reference sequence). V was cut by 3 bases and J by 0 bases, with 15 bases left in between. CDR3 sequence (DNA): TGTGCCTGGAGCGGTCTGCGCGACAGCTCCTACGAGCAGTACTTC. Its translation: CAWSGLRDSSYEQYF.

This chain connects TRBV28 to TRBJ1-4, with D possibly matching TRBD1 (6 bases). Germline V gene sequence: CDR1 MDHEN, CDR2 SYDVKM. The CDR3 runs 14 residues. Trimming left V 3 bases short and J 8 bases short, with 13 bases between. The CDR3: CASSFAGAGEKLFF. The CDR3 DNA follows: TGTGCCAGCAGTTTCGCGGGGGCGGGGGAAAAACTGTTTTTT.

The rearrangement uses TRBV28 and TRBJ1-2, with TRBD1 matching over 7 bases. This CDR3 contains 15 residues. J lost 8 bases, V lost 4 bases, and 13 bases had no gene match. The germline V gene encodes CDR1 MDHEN and CDR2 SYDVKM. Here the CDR3 reads CASSYRGPKGGGYTF. The CDR3 DNA reads TGTGCCAGCAGTTACAGGGGTCCGAAAGGAGGGGGCTACACCTTC.

This chain connects TRBV27 to TRBJ2-2; 7 nucleotides align to TRBD1. Germline V gene lookup returns CDR1 MNHEY and CDR2 SMNVEV (reference sequence). J lost 0 bases, V lost 1 base, and 2 bases had no gene match. The CDR3 consists of 16 residues. The CDR3 DNA is TGTGCCAGCAGTTTATGGGGACAGACGAACACCGGGGAGCTGTTTTTT. This sequence encodes CASSLWGQTNTGELFF.

The chain recombines TRBV25-1 with TRBJ2-1; 7 bases are shared with TRBD1. The CDR3 extends over 13 amino acids. CDR1 MGHDK and CDR2 SYGVNS come from the germline V gene. V lost 6 bases and J lost 8; bases outside the gene matches: 7. CDR3 DNA: TGTGCCAGCAGATCGACAGGGATCCATGAGCAGTTCTTC. Encoded protein: CASRSTGIHEQFF.